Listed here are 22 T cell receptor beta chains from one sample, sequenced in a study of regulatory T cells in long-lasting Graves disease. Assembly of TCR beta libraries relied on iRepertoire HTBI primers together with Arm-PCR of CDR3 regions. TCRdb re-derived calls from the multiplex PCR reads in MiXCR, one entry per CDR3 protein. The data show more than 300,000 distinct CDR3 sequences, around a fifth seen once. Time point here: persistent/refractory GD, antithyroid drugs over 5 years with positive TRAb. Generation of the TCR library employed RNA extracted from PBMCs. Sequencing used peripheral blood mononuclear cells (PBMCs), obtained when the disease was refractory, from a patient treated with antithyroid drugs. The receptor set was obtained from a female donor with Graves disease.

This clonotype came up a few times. The CDR3 loop is CSARASGLRYEQYF. In nucleotides, the CDR3 is TGCAGTGCTAGAGCCTCGGGACTCCGCTACGAGCAGTACTTC. The chain combines TRBV20-1 with TRBJ2-7; TRBD2 might be the D (6 bases). The CDR3 is 14 amino acids. Between the trimmed V and J ends, which lost 1 base and 3 bases, there was a span of 13 bases. Germline lookup yields CDR1 DFQATT and CDR2 SNEGSKA (reference sequence).

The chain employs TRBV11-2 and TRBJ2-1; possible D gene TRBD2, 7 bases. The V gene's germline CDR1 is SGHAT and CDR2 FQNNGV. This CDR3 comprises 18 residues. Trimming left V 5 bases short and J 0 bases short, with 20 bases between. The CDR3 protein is CASSHYGAGARSYNEQFF. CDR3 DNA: TGTGCCAGCAGCCATTATGGGGCGGGGGCCCGCTCCTACAATGAGCAGTTCTTC.

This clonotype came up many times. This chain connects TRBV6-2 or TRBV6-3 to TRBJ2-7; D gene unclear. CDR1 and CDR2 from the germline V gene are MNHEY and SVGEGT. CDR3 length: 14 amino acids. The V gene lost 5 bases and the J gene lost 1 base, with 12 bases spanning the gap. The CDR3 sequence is CASSLNLRSYEQYF. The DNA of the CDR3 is TGTGCCAGCAGTCTGAATCTACGTTCCTACGAGCAGTACTTC.

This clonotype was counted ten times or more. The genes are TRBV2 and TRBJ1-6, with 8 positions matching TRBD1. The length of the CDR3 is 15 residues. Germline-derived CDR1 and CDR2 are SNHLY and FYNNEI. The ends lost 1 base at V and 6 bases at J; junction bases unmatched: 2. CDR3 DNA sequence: TGTGCCAGCAGTGAAGGGACAGGGAGTAATTCACCCCTCCACTTT. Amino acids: CASSEGTGSNSPLHF.

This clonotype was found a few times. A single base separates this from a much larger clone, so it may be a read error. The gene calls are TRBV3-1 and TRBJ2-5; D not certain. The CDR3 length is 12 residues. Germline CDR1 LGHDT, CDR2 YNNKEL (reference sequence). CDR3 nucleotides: TGTGCCAGCAACCAAGATAGAGAGACCCAGTACTTC. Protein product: CASNQDRETQYF.

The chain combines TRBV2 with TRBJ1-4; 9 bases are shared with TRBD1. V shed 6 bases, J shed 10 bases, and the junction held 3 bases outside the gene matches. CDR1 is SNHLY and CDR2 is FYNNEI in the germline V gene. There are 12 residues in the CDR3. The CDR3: CASSRQGVKLFF. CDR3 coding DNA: TGTGCCAGCAGCCGACAGGGGGTAAAACTGTTTTTT.

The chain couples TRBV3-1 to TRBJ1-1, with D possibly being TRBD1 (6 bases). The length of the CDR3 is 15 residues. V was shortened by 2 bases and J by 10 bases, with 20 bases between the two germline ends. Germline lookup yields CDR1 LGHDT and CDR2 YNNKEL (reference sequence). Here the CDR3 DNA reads TGTGCCAGCAGCCAAATGGCCGGGACACCAGGAAGAGCTTTCTTT. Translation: CASSQMAGTPGRAFF. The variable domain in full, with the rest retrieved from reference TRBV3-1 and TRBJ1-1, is DTAVSQTPKYLVTQMGNDKSIKCEQNLGHDTMYWYKQDSKKFLKIMFSYNNKELIINETVPNRFSPKSPDKAHLNLHINSLELGDSAVYFCASSQMAGTPGRAFFGQGTRLTVV.

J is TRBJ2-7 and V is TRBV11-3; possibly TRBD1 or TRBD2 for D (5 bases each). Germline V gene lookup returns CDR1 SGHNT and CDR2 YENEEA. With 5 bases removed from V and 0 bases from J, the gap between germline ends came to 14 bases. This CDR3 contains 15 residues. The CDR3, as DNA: TGTGCCAGCAGCAAAAAGGGGACCGTCTCCTACGAGCAGTACTTC. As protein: CASSKKGTVSYEQYF.

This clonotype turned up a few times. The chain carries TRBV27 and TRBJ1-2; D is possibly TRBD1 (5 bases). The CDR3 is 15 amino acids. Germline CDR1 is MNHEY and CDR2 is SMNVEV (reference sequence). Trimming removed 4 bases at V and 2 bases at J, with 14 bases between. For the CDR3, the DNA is TGTGCCAGCAGTTCTTGGATTCCAGGGAACTATGGCTACACCTTC. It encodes CASSSWIPGNYGYTF.

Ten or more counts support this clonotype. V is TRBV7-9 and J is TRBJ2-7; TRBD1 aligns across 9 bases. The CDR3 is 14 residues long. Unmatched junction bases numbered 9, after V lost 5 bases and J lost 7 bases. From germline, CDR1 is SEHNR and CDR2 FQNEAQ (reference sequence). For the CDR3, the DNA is TGTGCCAGCAGCACGCAGGGACAGGGCGGGGAGCAGTACTTC. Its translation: CASSTQGQGGEQYF.

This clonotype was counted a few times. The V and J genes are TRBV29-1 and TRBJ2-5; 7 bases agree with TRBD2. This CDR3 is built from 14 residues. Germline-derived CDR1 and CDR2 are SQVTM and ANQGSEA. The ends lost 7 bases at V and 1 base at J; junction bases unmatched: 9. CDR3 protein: CSELRWGGQETQYF. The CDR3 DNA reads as TGCAGCGAACTCAGGTGGGGGGGCCAAGAGACCCAGTACTTC.

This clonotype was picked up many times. Here the CDR3 reads CACLGVAPNTEAFF. The CDR3, as DNA: TGTGCCTGTCTGGGGGTGGCACCGAACACTGAAGCTTTCTTT. This chain connects TRBV30 to TRBJ1-1, with D perhaps TRBD1 (5 bases). The V gene's germline CDR1 is GTSNPN and CDR2 SVGIG (reference sequence). The CDR3 runs 14 residues. The V end lost 6 bases, the J end lost 1 base, and 15 bases lay between the germline ends.

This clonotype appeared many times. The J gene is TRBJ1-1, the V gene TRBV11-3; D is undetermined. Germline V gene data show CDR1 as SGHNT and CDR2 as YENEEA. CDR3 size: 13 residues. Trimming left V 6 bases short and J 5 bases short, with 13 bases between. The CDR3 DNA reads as TGTGCCAGCAGTTTCGCGACGGGGACTGAAGCTTTCTTT. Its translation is CASSFATGTEAFF.

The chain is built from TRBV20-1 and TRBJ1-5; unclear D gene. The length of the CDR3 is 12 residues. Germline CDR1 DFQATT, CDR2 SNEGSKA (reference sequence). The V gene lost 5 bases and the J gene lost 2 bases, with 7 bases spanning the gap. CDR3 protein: CSALLGNQPQHF. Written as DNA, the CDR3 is TGCAGTGCTCTGTTGGGCAATCAGCCCCAGCATTTT.

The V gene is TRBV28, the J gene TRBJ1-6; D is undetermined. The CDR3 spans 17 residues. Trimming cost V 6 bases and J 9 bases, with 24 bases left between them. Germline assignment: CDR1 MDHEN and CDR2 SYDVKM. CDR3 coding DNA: TGTGCCAGCAGCCCCCCGTTACGGCGGACCTGGGGTTCACCCCTCCACTTT. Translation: CASSPPLRRTWGSPLHF.

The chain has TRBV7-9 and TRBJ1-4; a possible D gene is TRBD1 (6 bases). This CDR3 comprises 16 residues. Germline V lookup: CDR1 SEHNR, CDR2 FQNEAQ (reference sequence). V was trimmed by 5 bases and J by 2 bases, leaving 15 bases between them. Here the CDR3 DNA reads TGTGCCAGCAGCCCTGGACAGTATGCGACTAATGAAAAACTGTTTTTT. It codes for CASSPGQYATNEKLFF.

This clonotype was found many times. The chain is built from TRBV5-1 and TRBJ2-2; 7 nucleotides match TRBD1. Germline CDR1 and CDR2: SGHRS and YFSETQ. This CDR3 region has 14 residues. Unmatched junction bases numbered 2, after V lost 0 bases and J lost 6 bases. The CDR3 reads CASSLGQGAGELFF. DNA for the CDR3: TGCGCCAGCAGCTTGGGTCAGGGGGCCGGGGAGCTGTTTTTT.

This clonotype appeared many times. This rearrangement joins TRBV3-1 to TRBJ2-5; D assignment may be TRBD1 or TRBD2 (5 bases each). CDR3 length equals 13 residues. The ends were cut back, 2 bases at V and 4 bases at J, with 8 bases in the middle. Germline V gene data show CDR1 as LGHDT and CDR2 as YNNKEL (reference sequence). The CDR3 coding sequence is TGTGCCAGCAGCCAATGGGGGACAGAGACCCAGTACTTC. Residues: CASSQWGTETQYF.

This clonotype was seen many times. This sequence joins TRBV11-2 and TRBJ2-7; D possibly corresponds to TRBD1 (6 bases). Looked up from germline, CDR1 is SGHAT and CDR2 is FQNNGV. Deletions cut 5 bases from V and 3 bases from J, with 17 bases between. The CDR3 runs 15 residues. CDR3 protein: CASSPKTGLNYEQYF. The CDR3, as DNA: TGTGCCAGCAGCCCCAAAACAGGGTTAAACTACGAGCAGTACTTC.

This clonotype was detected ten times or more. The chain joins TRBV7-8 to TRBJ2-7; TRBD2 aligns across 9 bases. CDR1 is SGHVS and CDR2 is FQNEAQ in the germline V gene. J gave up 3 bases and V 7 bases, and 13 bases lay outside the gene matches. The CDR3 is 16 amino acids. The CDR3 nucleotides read TGTGCCAGCACCCCTTTGACTAGCGGCCCTATCTACGAGCAGTACTTC. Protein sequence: CASTPLTSGPIYEQYF.

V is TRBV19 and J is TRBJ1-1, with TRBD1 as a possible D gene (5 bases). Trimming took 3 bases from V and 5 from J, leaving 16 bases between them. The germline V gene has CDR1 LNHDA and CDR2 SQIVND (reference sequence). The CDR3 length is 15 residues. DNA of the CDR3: TGTGCCAGTAGTATGATGGGGGTCTTAGGAACTGAAGCTTTCTTT. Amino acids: CASSMMGVLGTEAFF.

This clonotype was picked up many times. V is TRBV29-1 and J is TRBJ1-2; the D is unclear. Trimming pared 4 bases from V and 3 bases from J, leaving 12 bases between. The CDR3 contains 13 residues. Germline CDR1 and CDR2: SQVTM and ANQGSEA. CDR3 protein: CSVGQGTYYGYTF. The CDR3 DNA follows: TGCAGCGTTGGCCAAGGAACTTACTATGGCTACACCTTC. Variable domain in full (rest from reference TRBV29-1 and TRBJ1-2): SAVISQKPSRDICQRGTSLTIQCQVDSQVTMMFWYRQQPGQSLTLIATANQGSEATYESGFVIDKFPISRPNLTFSTLTVSNMSPEDSSIYLCSVGQGTYYGYTFGSGTRLTVV.